A single sample is the source of the 24 T cell receptor beta chains below, sequenced in a study of T cells in Graves' hyperthyroidism and ophthalmopathy. The TCR beta CDR3 regions underwent amplification using RNA transcripts as the source. With the HTBI primer set, the TCR CDR3 went through a first round of RT-PCR. TCRdb re-derived calls from the multiplex PCR reads in MiXCR, one entry per CDR3 protein. The sample yields under 350,000 distinct CDR3 sequences, about 17% seen once. The specimen was blood. The receptor source for this set is a woman aged 60-70 years with Graves' ophthalmopathy.

This clonotype has just a few counts. The chain has TRBV27 and TRBJ1-4; D is unresolved. Germline V gene lookup returns CDR1 MNHEY and CDR2 SMNVEV (reference sequence). Deletions cut 5 bases from V and 7 bases from J, with 14 bases between. The CDR3 sequence is 14 residues long. CDR3 sequence: CASSPAGEVEKLFF. The CDR3 DNA reads TGTGCCAGCAGTCCCGCCGGGGAGGTTGAAAAACTGTTTTTT.

This clonotype was counted at least ten times. This sequence joins TRBV18 and TRBJ2-2, with D perhaps TRBD1 (6 bases). There are 15 residues in the CDR3. Between the trimmed V and J ends, which lost 6 bases and 5 bases, there was a span of 16 bases. Germline CDR1 is KGHSH and CDR2 is LQKENI. As DNA, the CDR3 is TGTGCCAGCTCTGCATTACAGGGTCGGACCGGGGAGCTGTTTTTT. Protein: CASSALQGRTGELFF. Drawing the rest from reference TRBV18 and TRBJ2-2, the complete variable domain is NAGVMQNPRHLVRRRGQEARLRCSPMKGHSHVYWYRQLPEEGLKFMVYLQKENIIDESGMPKERFSAEFPKEGPSILRIQQVVRGDSAAYFCASSALQGRTGELFFGEGSRLTVL.

This clonotype was observed many times. The rearrangement uses TRBV27 and TRBJ2-1; 10 bases align to TRBD1. CDR1 MNHEY and CDR2 SMNVEV come from the germline V gene (reference sequence). With V trimmed by 7 bases and J by 0 bases, 3 bases remained unmatched. The CDR3 totals 15 residues. This CDR3 reads CASTWTGGSYNEQFF. CDR3 DNA: TGTGCCAGCACCTGGACAGGGGGCTCCTACAATGAGCAGTTCTTC.

CDR3 sequence: CASSPGSRTGVDEQYF. As DNA, the CDR3 is TGCGCCAGCAGCCCCGGTAGTAGGACAGGTGTAGATGAGCAGTACTTC. The chain employs TRBV5-1 and TRBJ2-7; 7 bases map to TRBD1. Germline V gene sequence: CDR1 SGHRS, CDR2 YFSETQ. With 4 bases clipped from V and 7 bases from J, the junction kept 17 bases outside the gene matches. The CDR3 runs to 16 residues.

The CDR3 here is CASSTTGAFSYNEQFF. The CDR3 bases are TGTGCCAGTAGTACGACAGGTGCTTTTTCCTACAATGAGCAGTTCTTC. The chain uses TRBV19 and TRBJ2-1, with D perhaps TRBD1 (6 bases). Germline CDR1 LNHDA, CDR2 SQIVND (reference sequence). CDR3 length: 16 amino acids. Deletions cut 4 bases from V and 1 base from J, with 14 bases between.

A note on this clonotype: A read error may be the cause here, since a much bigger clone is one base away. This sequence joins TRBV28 and TRBJ1-4; D remains unclear. There are 13 residues in the CDR3. Germline V CDR1 and CDR2: MDHEN, SYDVKM. CDR3 nucleotides: TGTGCCAGCGGCCCGGGCTCTAATGGAAAACTGTTTTTT. Its protein is CASGPGSNGKLFF.

V gene TRBV2 combines with J gene TRBJ2-1, with 10 bases aligning to TRBD1. V trimming: 6 bases; J trimming: 7 bases; junction bases outside the gene matches: 9. This CDR3 comprises 15 residues. Germline-derived CDR1 and CDR2 are SNHLY and FYNNEI. This CDR3 is CASRTGQGQGNEQFF. As DNA, the CDR3 is TGTGCCAGCAGGACGGGACAGGGGCAGGGGAATGAGCAGTTCTTC.

The table lists this clonotype with many counts. The V call is TRBV3-1, the J call TRBJ1-1; D is undetermined. The ends were cut back, 2 bases at V and 0 bases at J, with 4 bases in the middle. The CDR3 contains 13 residues. Germline CDR1 and CDR2: LGHDT and YNNKEL (reference sequence). As DNA, the CDR3 is TGTGCCAGCAGCCAAACAGTGAACACTGAAGCTTTCTTT. Amino acid sequence: CASSQTVNTEAFF.

Points on this clonotype: A much larger clone differs from this one at a single base, so this may be a read error. The chain is built from TRBV16 and TRBJ1-1, with 7 bases identical to TRBD1. Germline CDR1 KGHSY, CDR2 FQNENV. The CDR3 runs 14 residues. Here the CDR3 DNA reads TGTGCCAACAGCCAATCAGGGGGATACACTGAAGCTTTCTTT. The encoded protein is CANSQSGGYTEAFF.

This clonotype occurred many times. The V gene is TRBV20-1, the J gene TRBJ2-1; no definite D call. The ends were cut back, 8 bases at V and 5 bases at J, with 16 bases in the middle. CDR3 size: 13 residues. Germline loops: CDR1 DFQATT, CDR2 SNEGSKA (reference sequence). CDR3 bases: TGCAGTTCGCTTTTTCCAGGACACAATGAGCAGTTCTTC. Translating it yields CSSLFPGHNEQFF.

This sequence joins TRBV7-2 and TRBJ1-3; tentatively, D is TRBD1 (5 bases). Germline V gene lookup returns CDR1 SGHTA and CDR2 FQGNSA. This CDR3 region has 17 residues. The V end was cut by 3 bases, the J end by 0 bases, with 15 bases between. In DNA form, the CDR3 reads TGTGCCAGCAGCTTCACCCCCGGACATGTCTCTGGAAACACCATATATTTT. This translates into CASSFTPGHVSGNTIYF.

This clonotype appeared many times. The V and J genes are TRBV28 and TRBJ2-1, with TRBD2 identical over 9 bases. The V segment lost 8 bases and the J segment 0 bases; nucleotides outside the gene matches: 8. From germline, CDR1 is MDHEN and CDR2 SYDVKM. The CDR3 has 16 residues. Here the CDR3 reads CASVAGVDSSYNEQFF. Here the CDR3 DNA reads TGTGCCAGCGTAGCGGGAGTCGATAGCTCCTACAATGAGCAGTTCTTC.

This clonotype was observed at least ten times. The rearrangement joins TRBV30 to TRBJ2-2; possibly TRBD1 for D (6 bases). V was pared by 0 bases and J by 7 bases, with 9 bases between. The length of the CDR3 is 13 residues. In germline, CDR1 is GTSNPN, CDR2 SVGIG (reference sequence). The CDR3 DNA reads TGTGCCTGGAGTGTCAACAGGGTCGGGGAGCTGTTTTTT. Translated: CAWSVNRVGELFF.

The genes are TRBV9 and TRBJ1-2; 8 nucleotides agree with TRBD1. The V and J ends lost 4 bases and 8 bases, in that order; junction bases with no gene match: 13. The CDR3 contains 15 residues. Germline lookup yields CDR1 SGDLS and CDR2 YYNGEE. In nucleotides, the CDR3 is TGTGCCAGCAGCCTCGGAGGACAGGGACGAGGAGGCTACACCTTC. Protein sequence: CASSLGGQGRGGYTF.

This clonotype was recorded at least ten times. J is TRBJ1-6 and V is TRBV12-3 or TRBV12-4; no clear D. The CDR3 has 13 amino acids. The V end was cut by 0 bases, the J end by 8 bases, with 5 bases between. The CDR3 DNA reads TGTGCCAGCAGTTTAGCGGGGTATTCACCCCTCCACTTT. Translated, it gives CASSLAGYSPLHF.

This clonotype was seen many times. V usage is TRBV7-2 and J usage is TRBJ2-3; perhaps TRBD2 as D (5 bases). Per the germline V gene, CDR1 is SGHTA and CDR2 is FQGNSA. The CDR3 runs to 13 residues. Trimming cost V 5 bases and J 7 bases, with 13 bases left between them. The CDR3 loop reads CASSPQAGNTQYF. The CDR3 region has the DNA TGTGCCAGCAGCCCGCAGGCGGGTAATACGCAGTATTTT.

There are many counts of this clonotype. The rearrangement joins TRBV30 to TRBJ2-7; no definite D call. With 5 bases removed from V and 4 bases from J, the gap between germline ends came to 9 bases. This CDR3 is 11 amino acids long. Germline values: CDR1 GTSNPN, CDR2 SVGIG (reference sequence). The CDR3 DNA reads as TGTGCCTGGGCTCTTTCGTACGAGCAGTACTTC. The encoded protein is CAWALSYEQYF. Filled out from reference TRBV30 and TRBJ2-7, the complete variable domain reads SQTIHQWPATLVQPVGSPLSLECTVEGTSNPNLYWYRQAAGRGLQLLFYSVGIGQISSEVPQNLSASRPQDRQFILSSKKLLLSDSGFYLCAWALSYEQYFGPGTRLTVT.

The chain's CDR3 is CASSPQGASETQYF. CDR3 sequence (DNA): TGTGCCAGTAGTCCCCAGGGGGCATCGGAGACCCAGTACTTC. The chain uses TRBV19 and TRBJ2-5; 8 bases align to TRBD1. Germline V CDR1 and CDR2: LNHDA, SQIVND (reference sequence). After removal of 5 bases from V and 5 bases from J, the junction contained 7 bases not matched to a gene. This CDR3 contains 14 residues. The entire variable domain, with the rest obtained from reference TRBV19 and TRBJ2-5, is as follows: DGGITQSPKYLFRKEGQNVTLSCEQNLNHDAMYWYRQDPGQGLRLIYYSQIVNDFQKGDIAEGYSVSREKKESFPLTVTSAQKNPTAFYLCASSPQGASETQYFGPGTRLLVL.

This clonotype has more than one count but fewer than ten. The CDR3 spells CASSSDKPNWGEQFF. The CDR3 nucleotides read TGTGCCAGCAGTTCCGACAAGCCGAATTGGGGTGAGCAGTTCTTC. The chain recombines TRBV28 with TRBJ2-1; D not certain. From germline, CDR1 is MDHEN and CDR2 SYDVKM. CDR3 length: 15 amino acids. V was trimmed by 4 bases and J by 9 bases, leaving 19 bases between them.

The gene calls are TRBV20-1 and TRBJ2-3, with 15 bases fitting TRBD2. The trim removed 3 bases at V and 2 bases at J, leaving 3 bases unmatched. Germline values: CDR1 DFQATT, CDR2 SNEGSKA (reference sequence). The CDR3 has 16 amino acids. The CDR3 DNA follows: TGCAGTGCTAGGGGGACTAGCGGGGGGCCCACAGATACGCAGTATTTT. It yields the protein CSARGTSGGPTDTQYF.

This clonotype occurred a few times. The CDR3 here is CASSLRRVGQETQYF. The CDR3 bases are TGTGCCAGCAGCTTAAGACGGGTCGGGCAAGAGACCCAGTACTTC. This rearrangement joins TRBV7-9 to TRBJ2-5, with unresolved D. The V gene's germline CDR1 is SEHNR and CDR2 FQNEAQ (reference sequence). The CDR3 covers 15 residues. Trimming cost V 2 bases and J 2 bases, with 12 bases left between them.

This clonotype has ten or more counts. CDR3 protein: CASSVAGQGGTGELFF. The CDR3 region has the DNA TGTGCCAGCAGCGTAGCTGGGCAGGGCGGAACCGGGGAGCTGTTTTTT. J is TRBJ2-2 and V is TRBV9; weak D call: TRBD1 (5 bases). This CDR3 region has 16 residues. The V end was cut by 0 bases, the J end by 5 bases, with 14 bases between. CDR1 and CDR2 from the germline V gene are SGDLS and YYNGEE.

The chain employs TRBV20-1 and TRBJ1-6; D is unclear. V dropped 2 bases and J dropped 7 bases, with 6 bases sitting between them. The CDR3 has 12 amino acids. CDR1 is DFQATT and CDR2 is SNEGSKA in the germline V gene (reference sequence). The CDR3 protein is CSARRQNSPLHF. The CDR3 nucleotides read TGCAGTGCTAGAAGACAAAATTCACCCCTCCACTTT.

About this clonotype: A much larger clone lies a single base off, so this may be a read error. The rearrangement links TRBV28 to TRBJ1-1; a possible D gene is TRBD1 (5 bases). The CDR3 has 15 residues. Per the germline V gene, CDR1 is MDHEN and CDR2 is SYDVKM. CDR3 sequence (DNA): TGTGCCAGCAGTTTAAGGGGAGGGGTGAACACTGTAGCTTTCTTT. It encodes CASSLRGGVNTVAFF.